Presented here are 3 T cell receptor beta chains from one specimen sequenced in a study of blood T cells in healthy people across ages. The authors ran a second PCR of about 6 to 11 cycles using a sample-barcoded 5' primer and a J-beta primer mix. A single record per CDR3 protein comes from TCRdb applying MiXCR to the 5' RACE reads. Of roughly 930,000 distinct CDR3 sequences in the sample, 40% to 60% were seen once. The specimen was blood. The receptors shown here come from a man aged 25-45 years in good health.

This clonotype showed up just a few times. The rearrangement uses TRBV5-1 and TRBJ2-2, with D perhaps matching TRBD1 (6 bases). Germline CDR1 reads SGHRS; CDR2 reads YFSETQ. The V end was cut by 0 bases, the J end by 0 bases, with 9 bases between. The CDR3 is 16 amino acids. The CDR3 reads CASSLASGANTGELFF. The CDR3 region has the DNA TGCGCCAGCAGCTTGGCTTCAGGGGCGAACACCGGGGAGCTGTTTTTT.

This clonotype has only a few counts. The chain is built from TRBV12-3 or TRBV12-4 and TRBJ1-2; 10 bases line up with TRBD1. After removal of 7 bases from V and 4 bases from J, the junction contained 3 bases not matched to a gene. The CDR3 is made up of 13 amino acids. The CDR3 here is CASKRTGGYGYTF. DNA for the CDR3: TGTGCCAGCAAGCGGACAGGGGGCTATGGCTACACCTTC.

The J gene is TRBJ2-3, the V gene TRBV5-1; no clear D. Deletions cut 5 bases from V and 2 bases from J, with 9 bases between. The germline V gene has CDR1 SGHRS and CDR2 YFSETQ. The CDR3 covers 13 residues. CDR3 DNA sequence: TGCGCCAGCAGAACCCAGAACACAGATACGCAGTATTTT. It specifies CASRTQNTDTQYF.